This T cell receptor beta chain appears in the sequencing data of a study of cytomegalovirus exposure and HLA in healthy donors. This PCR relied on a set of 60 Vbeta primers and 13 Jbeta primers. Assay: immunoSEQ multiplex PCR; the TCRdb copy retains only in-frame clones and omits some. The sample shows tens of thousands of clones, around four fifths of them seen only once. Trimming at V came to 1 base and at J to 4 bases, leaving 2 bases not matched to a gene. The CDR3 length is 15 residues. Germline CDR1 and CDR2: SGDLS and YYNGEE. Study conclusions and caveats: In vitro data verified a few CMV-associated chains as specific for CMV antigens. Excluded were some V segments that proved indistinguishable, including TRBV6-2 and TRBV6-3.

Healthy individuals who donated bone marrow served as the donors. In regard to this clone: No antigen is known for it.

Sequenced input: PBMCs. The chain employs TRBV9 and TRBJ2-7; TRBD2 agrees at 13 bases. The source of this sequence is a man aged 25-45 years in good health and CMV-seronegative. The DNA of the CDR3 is TGTGCCAGCAGCGTAACTAGCGGGGGGGCGTACGAGCAGTACTTC. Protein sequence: CASSVTSGGAYEQYF.